One and the same sample provided the 5 T cell receptor beta chains below, sequenced in a study of cytomegalovirus exposure and HLA in healthy donors. The PCR contained 60 Vbeta and 13 Jbeta primers. TCRdb's table, derived via immunoSEQ multiplex PCR, lists solely in-frame clones and lacks some. The sample consists of 100,000 to 150,000 clones, approximately 72% of them appearing once. Sequencing was performed on PBMCs. Receptors originate from a human donor in good health.

The chain combines TRBV2 with TRBJ2-5, with D maybe TRBD2 (6 bases). Trimming removed 4 bases from V and 1 base from J, with 10 bases in between. Germline V lookup: CDR1 SNHLY, CDR2 FYNNEI. CDR3 length equals 14 residues. CDR3 region: CASSVGGPQETQYF. CDR3 in DNA: TGTGCCAGCAGTGTGGGGGGACCCCAAGAGACCCAGTACTTC.

The chain has TRBV30 and TRBJ2-7; TRBD1 matches 10 bases. The germline CDR1 and CDR2 sequences are GTSNPN and SVGIG (reference sequence). The CDR3 extends over 14 amino acids. With 5 bases clipped from V and 5 bases from J, the junction kept 9 bases outside the gene matches. CDR3 nucleotides: TGTGCCTGGGGGTCCCGGGACAGGGGCCACGAGCAGTACTTC. Its translation: CAWGSRDRGHEQYF. Combining the CDR3 with reference TRBV30 and TRBJ2-7 gives the whole variable domain SQTIHQWPATLVQPVGSPLSLECTVEGTSNPNLYWYRQAAGRGLQLLFYSVGIGQISSEVPQNLSASRPQDRQFILSSKKLLLSDSGFYLCAWGSRDRGHEQYFGPGTRLTVT.

This clone has a handful of counts. The rearrangement uses TRBV29-1 and TRBJ2-1, with 7 bases fitting TRBD1. Germline trimming cut 7 bases from V and 10 bases from J; bases unmatched to any gene: 13. CDR1 is SQVTM and CDR2 is ANQGSEA in the germline V gene. The CDR3 runs 13 residues. The CDR3 sequence is CSALGDVRGEQFF. DNA of the CDR3: TGCAGCGCTCTGGGCGACGTCAGGGGGGAGCAGTTCTTC.

The chain combines TRBV11-3 with TRBJ2-1; the D gene is possibly TRBD1 (7 bases). CDR3 length: 15 residues. With 5 bases removed from V and 0 bases from J, the gap between germline ends came to 11 bases. The germline V gene encodes CDR1 SGHNT and CDR2 YENEEA. The CDR3: CASSPGGSSYNEQFF. DNA for the CDR3: TGTGCCAGCAGCCCAGGGGGGAGCTCCTACAATGAGCAGTTCTTC. The whole variable domain, filled in from reference TRBV11-3 and TRBJ2-1, reads EAGVVQSPRYKIIEKKQPVAFWCNPISGHNTLYWYLQNLGQGPELLIRYENEEAVDDSQLPKDRFSAERLKGVDSTLKIQPAELGDSAVYLCASSPGGSSYNEQFFGPGTRLTVL.

The chain recombines TRBV29-1 with TRBJ1-2, with D perhaps matching TRBD1 (6 bases). The CDR3 has 12 residues. V dropped 3 bases and J dropped 2 bases, with 7 bases sitting between them. Per germline, CDR1 SQVTM and CDR2 ANQGSEA. CDR3 amino acids: CSVDTGNYGYTF. For the CDR3, the DNA is TGCAGCGTTGACACAGGGAACTATGGCTACACCTTC.